Below, one T cell receptor (beta chain) is given with its context. Its target is not known. This sample was taken from a study of T cells in narcolepsy. Study at large: Patients with NT1 or NT2 and healthy control donors were enrolled. Overall study results and limits: Healthy controls reportedly lacked the autoreactive clonotypes serially found in patients' blood.

Per the germline V gene, CDR1 is LNHNV and CDR2 is YYDKDF (reference sequence). This CDR3 is built from 13 residues. The V gene lost 3 bases and the J gene lost 6 bases, with 10 bases spanning the gap. Clones were sequenced by immunoSEQ multiplex PCR, and TCRdb holds only the in-frame ones, with some missing. The sample has about 34,000 clones, roughly 77% seen once. The sequenced sample was memory (CD45RA-) CD4+ T cells from blood. V usage is TRBV15 and J usage is TRBJ2-3, with unresolved D. The receptor's source is a human donor in good health. The CDR3 DNA follows: TGTGCCACCAGCAGTCCCCCCGGGGATACGCAGTATTTT. Amino acid sequence: CATSSPPGDTQYF.